This T cell receptor (beta chain) stems from a study of HIV-infected patients and healthy controls. By its share, this clonotype is medium-sized. Reverse transcription used about 500 ng RNA and constant-region primers for alpha and beta. Alpha and beta chain libraries were made separately by chain-specific third strand synthesis with multiplexing indices. One primer pair amplified all rearrangements per chain; each cDNA got molecular barcodes. The library had 12-nucleotide molecular identifiers formed by two random hexamers joined together. One entry per CDR3 protein, called by TCRdb with MiXCR from the 5' RACE reads. The sample lists 8,400 or so distinct CDR3 sequences; about 8% were seen once. Follow-up blood was drawn about 14 weeks, roughly three months, after antiretroviral therapy began. No cell fractionation was done, so the repertoire covers all unsorted peripheral blood T cells. RNA came from roughly 2.5 ml of peripheral blood.

Trimming removed 3 bases from V and 0 bases from J; junction bases left unmatched: 9. The length of the CDR3 is 18 residues. Germline V lookup: CDR1 SGHDT, CDR2 YYEEEE. J is TRBJ1-6 and V is TRBV5-6, with 7 bases identical to TRBD1. This material consisted of blood, taken during antiretroviral therapy. The origin of this receptor is an adult with HIV infection. CDR3 nucleotide sequence: TGTGCCAGCAGCTCTACCGGGACAGTGAGCTCCTATAATTCACCCCTCCACTTT. This translates into CASSSTGTVSSYNSPLHF.